A selection of T cell receptor beta chains follows, all from one sample in a study of blood T cell repertoires in COVID-19. Profiling relied on immunoSEQ multiplex PCR, and the TCRdb table lists in-frame clones only, not all of them. The sample includes some 370,000 clones, around 90% of them seen just once. Sequencing was carried out using peripheral blood. The source of these receptors is a man aged 18 to 30 with active or convalescent COVID-19. The CDR3 runs from the conserved cysteine through the conserved F or W. The D gene is left open where the match is weak. Only part of the rows carry a size: once, few, many, or a class if the clone is expanded.

clone size: .; D gene: TRBD1; V gene: TRBV28; J gene: TRBJ2-1; CDR3 DNA: TGTGCCTACCGACAGGGATCCTTAGGGGAGCAGTTCTTC; CDR3 protein: CAYRQGSLGEQFF
clone size: .; D gene: .; V gene: TRBV14; J gene: TRBJ1-3; CDR3 DNA: TGTGCCAGCAGCCAATTGGCCCTCGGAAACACCATATATTTT; CDR3 protein: CASSQLALGNTIYF
clone size: .; D gene: .; V gene: TRBV24-1; J gene: TRBJ1-2; CDR3 DNA: TGTGCCACCAGGGGCGGCAGGGGCTTCGGAGATGGCTACACCTTC; CDR3 protein: CATRGGRGFGDGYTF
clone size: .; D gene: .; V gene: TRBV27; J gene: TRBJ1-1; CDR3 DNA: TGTGCCAGCAGCGGGGATGCGCAATGGGACACTGAAGCTTTCTTT; CDR3 protein: CASSGDAQWDTEAFF
clone size: .; D gene: TRBD2; V gene: TRBV7-3; J gene: TRBJ2-3; CDR3 DNA: TGTGCCAGCAGAACTAGCGGGCAAGATACGCAGTATTTT; CDR3 protein: CASRTSGQDTQYF
clone size: .; D gene: .; V gene: TRBV27; J gene: TRBJ2-5; CDR3 DNA: TGTGCCAGCAGTTTTTTGGGCTCCCAAGAGACCCAGTACTTC; CDR3 protein: CASSFLGSQETQYF
clone size: .; D gene: TRBD1; V gene: TRBV7-2; J gene: TRBJ2-1; CDR3 DNA: TGTGCCAGCAGCGTCAGCAGGGGGCACGATGAGCAGTTCTTC; CDR3 protein: CASSVSRGHDEQFF
clone size: .; D gene: TRBD1; V gene: TRBV7-2; J gene: TRBJ1-4; CDR3 DNA: TGTGCCAGCAGCAACGGACAGGCTGGGGGTGAAAAACTGTTTTTT; CDR3 protein: CASSNGQAGGEKLFF
clone size: once; D gene: TRBD2; V gene: TRBV5-8; J gene: TRBJ2-3; CDR3 DNA: TGTGCCAGCAGCTCGGGAAAACGAGGACTAGGGAGAGATACGCAGTATTTT; CDR3 protein: CASSSGKRGLGRDTQYF
clone size: .; D gene: .; V gene: TRBV5-1; J gene: TRBJ2-7; CDR3 DNA: TGCGCCAGCAGCTTGTCAGGGGGGTCCTACGAGCAGTACTTC; CDR3 protein: CASSLSGGSYEQYF
clone size: .; D gene: TRBD1; V gene: TRBV6-5; J gene: TRBJ1-5; CDR3 DNA: TGTGCCAGCAGACGGACAGGCCTTTTGAGCCCCCAGCATTTT; CDR3 protein: CASRRTGLLSPQHF
clone size: .; D gene: TRBD1; V gene: TRBV28; J gene: TRBJ1-5; CDR3 DNA: TGTGCCAGCAGTTTGGACAGGGGGATCAATCAGCCCCAGCATTTT; CDR3 protein: CASSLDRGINQPQHF
clone size: .; D gene: TRBD2; V gene: TRBV27; J gene: TRBJ2-2; CDR3 DNA: TGTGCCAGCAGTTCGGGGACTAGCGGGGTCCCCGGGGAGCTGTTTTTT; CDR3 protein: CASSSGTSGVPGELFF